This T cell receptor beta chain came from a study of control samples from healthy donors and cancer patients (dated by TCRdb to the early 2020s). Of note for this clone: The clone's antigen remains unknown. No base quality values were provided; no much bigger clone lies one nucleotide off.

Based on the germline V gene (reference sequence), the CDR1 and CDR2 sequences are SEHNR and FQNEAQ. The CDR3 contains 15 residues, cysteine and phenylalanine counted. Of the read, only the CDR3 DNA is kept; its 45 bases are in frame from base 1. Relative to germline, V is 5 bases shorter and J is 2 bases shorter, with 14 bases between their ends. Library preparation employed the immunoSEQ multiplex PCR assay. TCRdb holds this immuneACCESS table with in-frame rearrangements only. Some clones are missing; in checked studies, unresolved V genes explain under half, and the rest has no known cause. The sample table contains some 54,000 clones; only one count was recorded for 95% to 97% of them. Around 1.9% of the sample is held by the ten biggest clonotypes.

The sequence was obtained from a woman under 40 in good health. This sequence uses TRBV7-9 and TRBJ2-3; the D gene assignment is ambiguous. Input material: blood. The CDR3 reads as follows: CASSPREVATDTQYF. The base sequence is TGTGCCAGCAGCCCCCGTGAAGTAGCCACAGATACGCAGTATTTT.